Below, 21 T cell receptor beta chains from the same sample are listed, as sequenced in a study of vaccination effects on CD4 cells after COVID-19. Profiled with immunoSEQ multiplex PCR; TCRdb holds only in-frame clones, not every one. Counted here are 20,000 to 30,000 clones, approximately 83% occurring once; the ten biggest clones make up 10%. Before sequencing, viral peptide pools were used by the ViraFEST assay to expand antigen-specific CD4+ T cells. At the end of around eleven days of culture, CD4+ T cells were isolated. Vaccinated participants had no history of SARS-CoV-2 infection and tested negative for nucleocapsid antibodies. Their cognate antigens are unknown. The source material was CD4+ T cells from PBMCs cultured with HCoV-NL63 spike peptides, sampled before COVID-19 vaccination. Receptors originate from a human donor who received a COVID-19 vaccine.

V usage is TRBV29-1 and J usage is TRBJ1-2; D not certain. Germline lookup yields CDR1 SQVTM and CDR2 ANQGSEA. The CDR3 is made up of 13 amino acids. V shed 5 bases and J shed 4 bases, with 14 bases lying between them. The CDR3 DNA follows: TGCAGCGTTTGGGTGGGCGGATCCTATGGCTACACCTTC. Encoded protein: CSVWVGGSYGYTF.

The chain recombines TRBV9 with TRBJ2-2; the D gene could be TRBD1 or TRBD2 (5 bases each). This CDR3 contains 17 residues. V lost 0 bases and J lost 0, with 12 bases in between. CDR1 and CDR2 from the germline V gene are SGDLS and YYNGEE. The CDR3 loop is CASSVVMGVANTGELFF. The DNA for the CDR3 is TGTGCCAGCAGCGTAGTTATGGGGGTAGCGAACACCGGGGAGCTGTTTTTT. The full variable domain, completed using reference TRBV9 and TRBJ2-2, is DSGVTQTPKHLITATGQRVTLRCSPRSGDLSVYWYQQSLDQGLQFLIQYYNGEERAKGNILERFSAQQFPDLHSELNLSSLELGDSALYFCASSVVMGVANTGELFFGEGSRLTVL.

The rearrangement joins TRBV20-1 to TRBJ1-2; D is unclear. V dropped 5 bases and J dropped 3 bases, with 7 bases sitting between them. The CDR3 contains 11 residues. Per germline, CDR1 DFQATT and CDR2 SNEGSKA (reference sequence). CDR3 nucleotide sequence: TGCAGTGCTTGGAGGGACTATGGCTACACCTTC. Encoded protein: CSAWRDYGYTF.

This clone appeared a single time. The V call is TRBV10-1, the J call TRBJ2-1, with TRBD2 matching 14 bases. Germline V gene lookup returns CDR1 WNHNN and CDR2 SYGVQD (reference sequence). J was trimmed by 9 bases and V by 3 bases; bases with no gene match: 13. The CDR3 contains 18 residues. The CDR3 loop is CASSDPGWGTSGSVEQFF. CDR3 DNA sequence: TGCGCCAGCAGTGACCCGGGGTGGGGGACTAGCGGGAGTGTTGAGCAGTTCTTC.

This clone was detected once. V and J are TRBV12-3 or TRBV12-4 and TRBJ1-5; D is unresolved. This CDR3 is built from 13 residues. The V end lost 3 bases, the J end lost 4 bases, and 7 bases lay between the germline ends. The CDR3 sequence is CASSFGFNQPQHF. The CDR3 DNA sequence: TGTGCCAGCAGTTTCGGGTTTAATCAGCCCCAGCATTTT.

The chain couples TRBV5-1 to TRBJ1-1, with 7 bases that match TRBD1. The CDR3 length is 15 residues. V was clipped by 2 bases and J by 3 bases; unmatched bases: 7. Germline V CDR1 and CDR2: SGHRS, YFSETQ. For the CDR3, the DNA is TGCGCCAGCAGCTTAGACAGGGTTACCGACACTGAAGCTTTCTTT. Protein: CASSLDRVTDTEAFF. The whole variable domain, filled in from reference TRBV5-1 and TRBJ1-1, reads KAGVTQTPRYLIKTRGQQVTLSCSPISGHRSVSWYQQTPGQGLQFLFEYFSETQRNKGNFPGRFSGRQFSNSRSEMNVSTLELGDSALYLCASSLDRVTDTEAFFGQGTRLTVV.

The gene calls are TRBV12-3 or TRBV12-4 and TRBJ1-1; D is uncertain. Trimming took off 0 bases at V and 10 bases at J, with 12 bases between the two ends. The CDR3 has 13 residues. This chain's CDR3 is CASSLASGKGAFF. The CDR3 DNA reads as TGTGCCAGCAGTTTAGCGAGTGGAAAGGGAGCTTTCTTT.

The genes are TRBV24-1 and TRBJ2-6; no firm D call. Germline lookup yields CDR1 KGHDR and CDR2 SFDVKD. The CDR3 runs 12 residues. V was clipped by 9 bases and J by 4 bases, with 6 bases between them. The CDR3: CATRPGANVLTF. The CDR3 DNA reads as TGTGCCACCCGGCCCGGGGCCAACGTCCTGACTTTC.

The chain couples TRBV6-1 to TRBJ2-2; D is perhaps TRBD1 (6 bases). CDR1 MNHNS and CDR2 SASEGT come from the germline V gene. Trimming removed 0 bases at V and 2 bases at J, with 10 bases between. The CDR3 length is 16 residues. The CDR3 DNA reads TGTGCCAGCAGTGAAGCGCCGGGACAAAACACCGGGGAGCTGTTTTTT. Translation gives CASSEAPGQNTGELFF.

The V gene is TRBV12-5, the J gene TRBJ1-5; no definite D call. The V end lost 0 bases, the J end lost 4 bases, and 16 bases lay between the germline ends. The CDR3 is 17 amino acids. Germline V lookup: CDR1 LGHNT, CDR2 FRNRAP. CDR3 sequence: CASGLVNSGRPNQPQHF. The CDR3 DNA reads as TGTGCTAGTGGTTTGGTAAACTCCGGCAGACCTAATCAGCCCCAGCATTTT.

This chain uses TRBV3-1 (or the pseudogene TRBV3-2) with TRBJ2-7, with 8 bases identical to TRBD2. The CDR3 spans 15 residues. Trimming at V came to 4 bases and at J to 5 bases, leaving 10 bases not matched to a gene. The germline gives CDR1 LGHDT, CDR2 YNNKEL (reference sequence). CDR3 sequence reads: CASSLSGRFPHEQYF. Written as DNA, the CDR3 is TGTGCCAGCAGCCTGAGCGGGAGATTCCCCCACGAGCAGTACTTC.

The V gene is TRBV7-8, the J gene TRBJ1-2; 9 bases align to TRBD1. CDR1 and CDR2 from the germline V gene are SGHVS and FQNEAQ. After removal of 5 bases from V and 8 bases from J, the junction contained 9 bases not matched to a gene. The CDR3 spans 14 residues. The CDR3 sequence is CASSPRRTGDGYTF. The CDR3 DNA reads TGTGCCAGCAGCCCACGACGGACAGGGGACGGCTACACCTTC.

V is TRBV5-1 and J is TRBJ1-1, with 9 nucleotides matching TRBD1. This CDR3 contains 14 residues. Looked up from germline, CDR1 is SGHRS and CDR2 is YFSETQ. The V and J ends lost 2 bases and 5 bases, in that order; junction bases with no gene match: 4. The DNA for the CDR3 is TGCGCCAGCAGCTTCTGGACAGGGGAGACTGAAGCTTTCTTT. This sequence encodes CASSFWTGETEAFF.

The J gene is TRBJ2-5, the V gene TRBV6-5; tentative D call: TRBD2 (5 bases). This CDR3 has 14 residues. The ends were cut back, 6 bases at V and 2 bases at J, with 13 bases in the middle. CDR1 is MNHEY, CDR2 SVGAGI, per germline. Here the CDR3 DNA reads TGTGCCAGCAGAATAACCGGACTTCAAGAGACCCAGTACTTC. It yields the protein CASRITGLQETQYF.

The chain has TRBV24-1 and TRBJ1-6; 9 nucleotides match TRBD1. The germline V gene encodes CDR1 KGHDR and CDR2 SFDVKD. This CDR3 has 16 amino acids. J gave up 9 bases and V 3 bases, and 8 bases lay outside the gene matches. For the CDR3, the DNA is TGTGCCACCAGTGATCGCGTCAGGGACAGGGCTTCACCCCTCCACTTT. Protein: CATSDRVRDRASPLHF.

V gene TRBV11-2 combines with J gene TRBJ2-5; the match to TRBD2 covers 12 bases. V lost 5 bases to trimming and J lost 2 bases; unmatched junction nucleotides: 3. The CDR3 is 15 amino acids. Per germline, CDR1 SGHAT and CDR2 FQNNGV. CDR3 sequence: CASSTSGRSQETQYF. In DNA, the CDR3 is TGTGCCAGCAGCACTAGCGGGAGGAGTCAAGAGACCCAGTACTTC.

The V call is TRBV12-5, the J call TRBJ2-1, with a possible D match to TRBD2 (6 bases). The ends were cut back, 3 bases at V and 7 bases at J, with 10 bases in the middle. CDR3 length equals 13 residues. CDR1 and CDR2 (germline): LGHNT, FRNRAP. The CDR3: CASGFIGRNEQFF. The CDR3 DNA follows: TGTGCTAGTGGTTTTATAGGGAGGAATGAGCAGTTCTTC.

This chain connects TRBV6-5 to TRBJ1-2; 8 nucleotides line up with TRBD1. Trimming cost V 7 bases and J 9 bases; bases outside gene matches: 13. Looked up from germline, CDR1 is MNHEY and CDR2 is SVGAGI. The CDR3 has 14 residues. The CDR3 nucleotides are TGTGCCAGCAACCAACGGGACAGGTTGCGTCGCTACACCTTC. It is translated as CASNQRDRLRRYTF.

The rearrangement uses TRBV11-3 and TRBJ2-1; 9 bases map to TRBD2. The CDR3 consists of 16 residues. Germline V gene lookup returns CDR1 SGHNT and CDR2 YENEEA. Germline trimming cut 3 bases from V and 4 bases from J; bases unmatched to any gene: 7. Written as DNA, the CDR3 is TGTGCCAGCAGCTTCCGGAGCGGGGGGTCTTACAATGAGCAGTTCTTC. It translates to CASSFRSGGSYNEQFF.

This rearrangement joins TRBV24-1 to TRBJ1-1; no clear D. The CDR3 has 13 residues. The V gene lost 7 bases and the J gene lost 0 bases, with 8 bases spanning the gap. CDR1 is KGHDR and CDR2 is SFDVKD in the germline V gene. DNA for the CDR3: TGTGCCACCAGACAGAACTTGAACACTGAAGCTTTCTTT. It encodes CATRQNLNTEAFF.

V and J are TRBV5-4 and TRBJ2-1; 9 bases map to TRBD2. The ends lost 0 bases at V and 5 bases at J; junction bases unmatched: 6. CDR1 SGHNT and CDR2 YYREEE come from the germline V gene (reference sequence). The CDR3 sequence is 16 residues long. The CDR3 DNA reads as TGTGCCAGCAGCTTGGCGGGCGGGAGGGCGAACAATGAGCAGTTCTTC. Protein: CASSLAGGRANNEQFF.